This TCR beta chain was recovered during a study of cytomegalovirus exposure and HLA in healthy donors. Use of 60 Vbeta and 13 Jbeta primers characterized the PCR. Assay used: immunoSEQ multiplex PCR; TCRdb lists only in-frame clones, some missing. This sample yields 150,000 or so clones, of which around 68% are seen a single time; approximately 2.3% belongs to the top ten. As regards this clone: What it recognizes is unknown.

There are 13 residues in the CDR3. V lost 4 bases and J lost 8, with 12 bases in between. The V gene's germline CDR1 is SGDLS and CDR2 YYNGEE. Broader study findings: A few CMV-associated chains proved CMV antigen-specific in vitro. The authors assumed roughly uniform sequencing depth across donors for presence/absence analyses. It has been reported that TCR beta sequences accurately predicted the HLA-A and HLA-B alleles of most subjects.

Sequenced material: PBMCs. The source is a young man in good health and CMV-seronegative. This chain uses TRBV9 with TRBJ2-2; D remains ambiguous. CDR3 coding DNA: TGTGCCAGCAGCCCTGGGCCAATAGGGGAGCTGTTTTTT. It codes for CASSPGPIGELFF.